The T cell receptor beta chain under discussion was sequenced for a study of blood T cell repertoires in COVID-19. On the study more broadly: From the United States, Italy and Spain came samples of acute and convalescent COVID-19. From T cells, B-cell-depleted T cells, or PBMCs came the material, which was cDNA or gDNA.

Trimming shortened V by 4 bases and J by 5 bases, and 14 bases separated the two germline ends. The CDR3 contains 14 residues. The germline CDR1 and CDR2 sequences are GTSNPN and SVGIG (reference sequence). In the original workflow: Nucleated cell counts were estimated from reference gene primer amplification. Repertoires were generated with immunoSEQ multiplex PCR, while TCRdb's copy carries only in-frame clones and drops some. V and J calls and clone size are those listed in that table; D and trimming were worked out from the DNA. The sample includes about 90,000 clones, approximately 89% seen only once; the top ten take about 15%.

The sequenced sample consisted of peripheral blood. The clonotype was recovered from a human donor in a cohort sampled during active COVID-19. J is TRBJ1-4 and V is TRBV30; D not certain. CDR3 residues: CAWTLGRMNEKLFF. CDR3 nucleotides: TGTGCCTGGACCCTTGGCAGGATGAATGAAAAACTGTTTTTT.